This T cell receptor beta chain was observed in a study of control samples from healthy donors and cancer patients. Repertoires were generated with immunoSEQ multiplex PCR, while TCRdb's copy carries only in-frame clones and drops some. The sample holds some 150,000 clones; approximately 94% are singletons and the top ten take around 15%. The CDR3 covers 15 residues. V was shortened by 0 bases and J by 3 bases, with 7 bases between the two germline ends. Germline assignment: CDR1 KGHDR and CDR2 SFDVKD. The chain uses TRBV24-1 and TRBJ1-4; tentatively, D is TRBD1 (5 bases). The source is a man in his 60s with colorectal cancer. The sequencing sample was made of PBMCs. The CDR3 loop reads CATSDLRGPNEKLFF. The CDR3 nucleotides are TGTGCCACCAGTGATTTGCGGGGACCTAATGAAAAACTGTTTTTT.